This TCR beta chain is drawn from a study of T cell repertoires in cytomegalovirus infection. Study overall: Recently identified HLA-C-restricted CMV epitopes were used, and well-studied HLA-B-restricted CMV epitopes were used as well. Public TCR beta signatures marked donors with CMV infection and the matching HLA. Study-level points and caveats: HLA-C-restricted TCR beta clonotypes specific for CMV led the ex vivo response.

MiXCR was run by TCRdb on the reads, yielding one entry per CDR3 protein. Of about half a million distinct CDR3 sequences listed, 33% are singletons. Remarks on this clonotype: No antigen is known for it.

This TCR came from a human donor in good health (CMV status not recorded). Some clones in this sample may be carry-over from other donors' samples. This material consisted of cultured PBMCs, taken from culture after CMV antigen stimulation.

The CDR3 loop reads CASTPGLAGGRAGELFF. CDR3 DNA sequence: TGTGCCAGCACCCCAGGACTAGCGGGAGGTCGCGCCGGGGAGCTGTTTTTT. V gene TRBV27 combines with J gene TRBJ2-2; 14 nucleotides agree with TRBD2. Germline values: CDR1 MNHEY, CDR2 SMNVEV (reference sequence). J was trimmed by 6 bases and V by 7 bases; bases with no gene match: 10. CDR3 size: 17 residues.